This T cell receptor beta chain derives from a study of cytomegalovirus exposure and HLA in healthy donors. The overall study: Across around 400 genotyped donors, 81% landed in the Caucasian-associated ancestry cluster.

The CDR3 runs 15 residues. Germline CDR1 and CDR2: SGHRS and YFSETQ. V lost 1 base, J lost 4 bases, and 11 bases lay in between. Study-level findings and limits: There were reportedly fewer N-insertions in an Asian-associated ancestry cluster than the roughly 610-donor mean, in a later analysis. About 87% or about 30% of the time was how often most TCR beta V segments were productive, according to an earlier analysis. Associated with cytomegalovirus, according to the listing, were 150 to 200 TCR beta chains.

PCR amplification relied on 60 Vbeta primers (plus 13 Jbeta primers). Clones were read by immunoSEQ multiplex PCR, and TCRdb kept only the in-frame ones, dropping some. Seen here are some 210,000 clones, roughly 76% observed once, and the top ten hold roughly 2%. Notes on this clone: Its specificity is not known.

The clonotype comes from a woman in her twenties or thirties in good health and CMV-seropositive. This chain links TRBV5-1 with TRBJ2-2, with no clear D. Sequencing was carried out using PBMCs. The CDR3 region has the DNA TGCGCCAGCAGCTTGATTCCGACGGGCACCGGGGAGCTGTTTTTT. This codes for CASSLIPTGTGELFF.